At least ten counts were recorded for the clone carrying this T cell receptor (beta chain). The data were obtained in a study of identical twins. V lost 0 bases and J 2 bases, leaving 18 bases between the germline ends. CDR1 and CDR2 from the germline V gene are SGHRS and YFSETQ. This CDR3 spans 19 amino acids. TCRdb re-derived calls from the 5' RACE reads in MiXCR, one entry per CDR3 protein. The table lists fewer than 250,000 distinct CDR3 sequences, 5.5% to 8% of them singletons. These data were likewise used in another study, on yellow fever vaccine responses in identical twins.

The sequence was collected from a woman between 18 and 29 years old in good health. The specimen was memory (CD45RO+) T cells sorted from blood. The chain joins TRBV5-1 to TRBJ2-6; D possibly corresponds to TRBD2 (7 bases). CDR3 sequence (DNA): TGCGCCAGCAGCTTGGAGCCACAGGGAGGGGAAGCTGGGGCCAACGTCCTGACTTTC. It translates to CASSLEPQGGEAGANVLTF.